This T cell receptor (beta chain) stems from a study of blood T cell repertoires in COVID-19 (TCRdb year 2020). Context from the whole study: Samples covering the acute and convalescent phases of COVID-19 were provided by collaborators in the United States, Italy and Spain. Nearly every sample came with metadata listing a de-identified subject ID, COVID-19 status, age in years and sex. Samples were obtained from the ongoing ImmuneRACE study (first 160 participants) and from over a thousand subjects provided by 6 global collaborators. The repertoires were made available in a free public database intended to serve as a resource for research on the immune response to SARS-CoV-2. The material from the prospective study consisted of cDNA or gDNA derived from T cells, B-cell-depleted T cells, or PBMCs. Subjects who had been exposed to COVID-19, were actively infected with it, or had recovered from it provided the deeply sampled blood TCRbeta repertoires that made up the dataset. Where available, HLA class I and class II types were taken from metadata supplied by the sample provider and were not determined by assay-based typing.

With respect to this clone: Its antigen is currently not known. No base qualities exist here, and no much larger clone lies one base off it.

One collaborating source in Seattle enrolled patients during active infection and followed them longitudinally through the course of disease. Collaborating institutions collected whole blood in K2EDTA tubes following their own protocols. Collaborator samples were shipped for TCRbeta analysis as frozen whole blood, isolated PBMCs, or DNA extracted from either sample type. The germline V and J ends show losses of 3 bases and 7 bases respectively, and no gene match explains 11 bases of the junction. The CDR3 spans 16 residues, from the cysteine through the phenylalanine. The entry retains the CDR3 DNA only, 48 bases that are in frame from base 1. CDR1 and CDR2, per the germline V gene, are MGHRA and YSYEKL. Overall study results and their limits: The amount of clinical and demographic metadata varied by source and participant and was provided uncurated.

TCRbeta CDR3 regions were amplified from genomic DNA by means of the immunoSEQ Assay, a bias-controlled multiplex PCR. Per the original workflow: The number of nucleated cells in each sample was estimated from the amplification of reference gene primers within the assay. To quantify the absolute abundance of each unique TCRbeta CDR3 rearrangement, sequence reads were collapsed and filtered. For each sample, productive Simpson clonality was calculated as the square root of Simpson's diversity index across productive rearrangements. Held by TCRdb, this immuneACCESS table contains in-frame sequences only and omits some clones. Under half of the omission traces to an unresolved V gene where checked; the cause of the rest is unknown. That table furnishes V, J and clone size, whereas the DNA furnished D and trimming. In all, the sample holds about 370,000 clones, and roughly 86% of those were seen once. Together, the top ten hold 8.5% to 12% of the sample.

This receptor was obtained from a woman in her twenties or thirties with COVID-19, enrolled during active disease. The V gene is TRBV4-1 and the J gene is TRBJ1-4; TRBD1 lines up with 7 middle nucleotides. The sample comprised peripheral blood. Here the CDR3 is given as CASSHRQGGRGEKLFF. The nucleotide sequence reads TGCGCCAGCAGCCACCGACAGGGCGGGCGGGGTGAAAAACTGTTTTTT.